This T cell receptor (beta chain) stems from a study of early T cells in non-severe SARS-CoV-2 infection. Overall study context: The authors sequenced bulk RNA from unsorted whole blood, leaving chains unpaired.

Study findings and constraints: VDJdb-based matching was biased toward anti-spike CD8 responses and missed private and CD4 specificities.

Attached unique molecular identifiers marked individual cDNA molecules. TCRdb itself ran the 5' RACE reads through MiXCR, one entry per CDR3 protein. Of roughly 64,000 distinct CDR3 sequences detected, roughly 10% appear once; the ten largest clones hold about 2.8%. Comment on this clonotype: Its antigen is currently unknown.

V shed 1 base, J shed 2 bases, and the junction held 2 bases outside the gene matches. This CDR3 has 15 residues. Germline values: CDR1 SGHRS, CDR2 YFSETQ. The sequence was collected from an adult who was a healthcare worker with PCR-confirmed SARS-CoV-2 infection or an uninfected control (not recorded which). The rearrangement uses TRBV5-1 and TRBJ1-5, with TRBD1 matching 8 bases. This specimen was whole blood, taken at baseline. The CDR3 nucleotides are TGCGCCAGCAGCTTGTGGGGACAGGGCAATCAGCCCCAGCATTTT. Translated, it gives CASSLWGQGNQPQHF.